Presented here are 20 T cell receptor beta chains from one specimen sequenced in a study of post-analysis software for immune sequencing data. No antigen is known for these receptors. Libraries were made from TCR beta cDNA, and they carried unique molecular identifiers. TCRdb re-called the PCR reads through MiXCR, storing one row per CDR3 protein. In the table there are fewer than 850,000 distinct CDR3 sequences, roughly 46% of which are singletons. Study-wide results and limits: Patients carried several TRBV segments more frequently than controls did, and TRBV5-6, TRBV5-1 and TRBV20-1 were among them.

The material sequenced was blood. The receptors were gathered from a girl aged 10 to 17 with multiple sclerosis.

Concerning this clonotype itself: Relative to the germline gene, one junction end is altered; a read error may explain this. The chain carries TRBV7-7 and TRBJ2-7, with 14 bases matching TRBD2. From germline, CDR1 is SSHAT and CDR2 FNYEAQ (reference sequence). This CDR3 comprises 16 residues. The CDR3 sequence: CASSLKGLAGVHEQYF. The CDR3 nucleotides are TGTGCTAGCAGCTTAAAGGGACTAGCGGGAGTCCACGAGCAGTACTTC.

The rearrangement links TRBV5-1 to TRBJ2-1, with TRBD1 matching over 7 bases. V dropped 0 bases and J dropped 5; count of bases not matched to a gene: 20. The germline gives CDR1 SGHRS, CDR2 YFSETQ. This CDR3 has 20 amino acids. CDR3 nucleotides: TGCGCCAGCAGCTTGGAGTGGAGACAGGGTTGGGGAGTAGGGCACAATGAGCAGTTCTTC. Amino acids: CASSLEWRQGWGVGHNEQFF.

This sequence joins TRBV6-2 or TRBV6-3 and TRBJ2-5; D is possibly TRBD1 (5 bases). V lost 2 bases and J lost 3, with 16 bases in between. From germline, CDR1 is MNHEY and CDR2 SVGEGT. The CDR3 sequence is 16 residues long. The CDR3 sequence is CASSYGAGKLEETQYF. The CDR3 nucleotides are TGTGCCAGCAGTTACGGGGCAGGGAAACTCGAAGAGACCCAGTACTTC.

This rearrangement joins TRBV6-1 to TRBJ2-1; 11 bases align to TRBD2. The CDR3 runs to 14 residues. Germline values: CDR1 MNHNS, CDR2 SASEGT. The V gene end was trimmed by 4 bases and the J gene end by 9 bases; junction bases not matched to a gene: 5. CDR3 sequence (DNA): TGTGCCAGCAGTGCCGGACTAGCGGGCGTTGAGCAGTTCTTC. Amino acids: CASSAGLAGVEQFF.

The J gene is TRBJ1-2, the V gene TRBV13; D gene unclear. The length of the CDR3 is 14 residues. The V end was cut by 0 bases, the J end by 3 bases, with 8 bases between. Germline values: CDR1 PRHDT, CDR2 FYEKMQ (reference sequence). The CDR3 nucleotides read TGTGCCAGCAGCTTAGGCCTTCAGTACTATGGCTACACCTTC. Translating gives CASSLGLQYYGYTF. Combining the CDR3 with reference TRBV13 and TRBJ1-2 gives the whole variable domain AAGVIQSPRHLIKEKRETATLKCYPIPRHDTVYWYQQGPGQDPQFLISFYEKMQSDKGSIPDRFSAQQFSDYHSELNMSSLELGDSALYFCASSLGLQYYGYTFGSGTRLTVV.

This chain links TRBV10-3 with TRBJ2-5; 9 nucleotides line up with TRBD2. V trimming: 2 bases; J trimming: 0 bases; junction bases outside the gene matches: 4. CDR1 is ENHRY, CDR2 SYGVKD, per germline. The CDR3 contains 16 residues. CDR3 protein: CAISERTSEHQETQYF. CDR3 DNA: TGTGCCATCAGTGAGAGGACTAGCGAGCACCAAGAGACCCAGTACTTC.

The chain recombines TRBV29-1 with TRBJ2-1; TRBD1 matches at 7 bases. Per the germline V gene, CDR1 is SQVTM and CDR2 is ANQGSEA. This CDR3 comprises 12 residues. Trimming removed 7 bases from V and 7 bases from J; junction bases left unmatched: 7. CDR3 bases: TGCAGCGCCTGGGACAGAATGAATGAGCAGTTCTTC. It codes for CSAWDRMNEQFF.

The chain combines TRBV9 with TRBJ2-7, with no clear D. The CDR3 extends over 16 amino acids. V was shortened by 1 base and J by 0 bases, with 14 bases between the two germline ends. Per the germline V gene, CDR1 is SGDLS and CDR2 is YYNGEE. The CDR3 loop reads CASSVLGDPSSYEQYF. The CDR3 DNA is TGTGCCAGCAGCGTATTAGGAGACCCGAGCTCCTACGAGCAGTACTTC.

The V gene is TRBV10-3, the J gene TRBJ1-2, with D possibly TRBD1 on 6 matching bases. Trimming took off 3 bases at V and 5 bases at J, with 16 bases between the two ends. In germline, CDR1 is ENHRY, CDR2 SYGVKD. The length of the CDR3 is 15 residues. CDR3 region: CAISESTGPTYGYTF. The CDR3 nucleotides are TGTGCCATCAGTGAAAGCACAGGGCCGACGTATGGCTACACCTTC.

This clonotype occurred a few times. The rearrangement joins TRBV7-8 to TRBJ1-5, with D unclear. CDR3 length: 13 amino acids. Trimming removed 5 bases from V and 4 bases from J, with 9 bases in between. Per germline, CDR1 SGHVS and CDR2 FQNEAQ. The CDR3 DNA sequence: TGTGCCAGCAGCCCGGAACAGAATCAGCCCCAGCATTTT. This encodes CASSPEQNQPQHF.

The rearrangement uses TRBV27 and TRBJ1-5; a possible D gene is TRBD1 (6 bases). The CDR3 has 19 amino acids. Between the trimmed V and J ends, which lost 5 bases and 0 bases, there was a span of 23 bases. The germline V gene encodes CDR1 MNHEY and CDR2 SMNVEV (reference sequence). DNA of the CDR3: TGTGCCAGCAGTCCCCTGAGGGACATCTATGATTATAGCAATCAGCCCCAGCATTTT. This translates into CASSPLRDIYDYSNQPQHF.

CDR3 amino acids: CSARMSLTYEQYF. The CDR3 region has the DNA TGCAGTGCTAGAATGTCGCTGACCTACGAGCAGTACTTC. The genes are TRBV20-1 and TRBJ2-5; unclear D gene. The DNA matches TRBJ2-7 better at its end, which makes the J call doubtful. Germline V gene lookup returns CDR1 DFQATT and CDR2 SNEGSKA (reference sequence). This CDR3 is 13 amino acids long.

This clonotype appeared a few times. V is TRBV29-1 and J is TRBJ2-3; TRBD2 matches 9 bases. This CDR3 has 15 amino acids. Germline V gene lookup returns CDR1 SQVTM and CDR2 ANQGSEA. V was clipped by 6 bases and J by 0 bases; unmatched bases: 7. CDR3 region: CSVEPSGASTDTQYF. The CDR3 DNA sequence: TGCAGCGTCGAGCCTAGCGGGGCTAGCACAGATACGCAGTATTTT.

This clonotype was observed a few times. The J gene is TRBJ2-6, the V gene TRBV30; D not certain. Looked up from germline, CDR1 is GTSNPN and CDR2 is SVGIG (reference sequence). The length of the CDR3 is 12 residues. The ends were cut back, 5 bases at V and 1 base at J, with 3 bases in the middle. The CDR3 DNA follows: TGTGCCTGGTCGTCTGGGGCCAACGTCCTGACTTTC. Amino acids: CAWSSGANVLTF.

This clonotype was seen a few times. The V gene is TRBV20-1, the J gene TRBJ2-1; tentative D call: TRBD2 (6 bases). The length of the CDR3 is 14 residues. Germline values: CDR1 DFQATT, CDR2 SNEGSKA (reference sequence). V gave up 1 base and J gave up 4 bases, with 11 bases separating them. As DNA, the CDR3 is TGCAGTGCTAGAGGGGGACTTGCGTACAATGAGCAGTTCTTC. Its protein is CSARGGLAYNEQFF.

The CDR3 protein is CASSPPATGKSYNEQFF. CDR3 DNA sequence: TGTGCCAGCTCACCACCTGCGACAGGGAAATCCTACAATGAGCAGTTCTTC. The chain employs TRBV18 and TRBJ2-1, with 7 bases fitting TRBD1. This CDR3 has 17 amino acids. V gave up 0 bases and J gave up 1 base; unmatched junction bases: 6. The germline CDR1 and CDR2 sequences are KGHSH and LQKENI. Drawing the rest from reference TRBV18 and TRBJ2-1, the complete variable domain is NAGVMQNPRHLVRRRGQEARLRCSPMKGHSHVYWYRQLPEEGLKFMVYLQKENIIDESGMPKERFSAEFPKEGPSILRIQQVVRGDSAAYFCASSPPATGKSYNEQFFGPGTRLTVL.

This clonotype appeared a few times. For the CDR3, the DNA is TGTGCCAGCAGACACGGGACAGGGGTTATGAACACTGAAGCTTTCTTT. Its translation is CASRHGTGVMNTEAFF. V gene TRBV6-1 combines with J gene TRBJ1-1; TRBD1 matches at 10 bases. There are 16 residues in the CDR3. V was clipped by 6 bases and J by 0 bases; unmatched bases: 7. Germline V gene lookup returns CDR1 MNHNS and CDR2 SASEGT.

The CDR3 loop is CSANAARETQYF. DNA for the CDR3: TGCAGTGCTAATGCCGCTAGGGAGACCCAGTACTTC. The rearrangement uses TRBV20-1 and TRBJ2-5, with D hard to call. CDR1 is DFQATT, CDR2 SNEGSKA, per germline (reference sequence). The CDR3 extends over 12 amino acids. V gave up 4 bases and J gave up 5 bases, with 11 bases separating them.

This chain uses TRBV7-9 with TRBJ1-1; unclear D gene. The CDR3 is 12 residues long. From germline, CDR1 is SEHNR and CDR2 FQNEAQ (reference sequence). V was shortened by 3 bases and J by 4 bases, with 6 bases between the two germline ends. The CDR3 DNA reads as TGTGCCAGCAGCTTCTTTCCCACTGAAGCTTTCTTT. Protein sequence: CASSFFPTEAFF. The whole variable domain, filled in from reference TRBV7-9 and TRBJ1-1, reads DTGVSQNPRHKITKRGQNVTFRCDPISEHNRLYWYRQTLGQGPEFLTYFQNEAQLEKSRLLSDRFSAERPKGSFSTLEIQRTEQGDSAMYLCASSFFPTEAFFGQGTRLTVV.

This rearrangement joins TRBV11-2 to TRBJ2-5, with D maybe TRBD2 (6 bases). CDR1 is SGHAT and CDR2 is FQNNGV in the germline V gene. Trimming removed 4 bases from V and 1 base from J, with 10 bases in between. This CDR3 comprises 14 residues. The CDR3 is CASSCGTLQETQYF. The CDR3 coding sequence is TGTGCCAGCAGCTGCGGGACTCTCCAAGAGACCCAGTACTTC.